This T cell receptor (beta chain) was sequenced in a study of shared clonotypes between healthy human individuals. This CDR3 is built from 11 residues. The ends were cut back, 6 bases at V and 5 bases at J, with 8 bases in the middle. The germline CDR1 and CDR2 sequences are DFQATT and SNEGSKA (reference sequence). Only in-frame clones appear in the TCRdb table, and some are missing; sequencing was by immunoSEQ multiplex PCR. The profile shows over 850,000 clones, approximately 80% of them singletons. The table lists this clone with a count of one. Other nucleotide sequences in the sample specify the same CDR3.

This chain joins TRBV20-1 and TRBJ1-5; possibly TRBD1 for D (5 bases). The sample consisted of memory CD4+ T cells from PBMCs. Subset in this sample: CD45RA-negative fraction. The sequence was collected from a man between 18 and 29 years old in good health. Some clones in this sample may be carry-over from other donors' samples. The CDR3 DNA reads as TGCAGTGCCAGCAGGGATCAGCCCCAGCATTTT. Residues: CSASRDQPQHF.